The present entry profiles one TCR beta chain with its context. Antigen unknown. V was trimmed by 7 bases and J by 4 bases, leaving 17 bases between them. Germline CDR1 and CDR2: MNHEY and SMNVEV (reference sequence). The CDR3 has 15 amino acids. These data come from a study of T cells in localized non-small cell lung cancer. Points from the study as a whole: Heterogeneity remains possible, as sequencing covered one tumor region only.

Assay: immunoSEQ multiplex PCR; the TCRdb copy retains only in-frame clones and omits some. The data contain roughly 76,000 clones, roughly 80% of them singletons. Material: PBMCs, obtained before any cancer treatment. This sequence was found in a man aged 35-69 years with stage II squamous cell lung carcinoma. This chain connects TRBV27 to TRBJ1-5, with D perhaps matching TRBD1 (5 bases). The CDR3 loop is CASTSSWGGNQPQHF. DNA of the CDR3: TGTGCCAGCACTTCCTCCTGGGGGGGAAATCAGCCCCAGCATTTT.